Shown below are 3 T cell receptor beta chains from a single sample sequenced in a study of cytomegalovirus exposure and HLA in healthy donors (dated by TCRdb to the late 2010s). Libraries came from the immunoSEQ multiplex PCR assay. A mixture of 60 forward primers for TCR Vbeta segments and 13 reverse primers for TCR Jbeta segments was used in the multiplex PCR. TCRdb took this table from immuneACCESS and kept in-frame rearrangements with V and J called. Such tables lack part of the clones; where checked against another copy, unresolved V genes explain under half of the gap, and the rest is unexplained. This sample gives 150,000 to 200,000 clones in total; around four fifths of them show up just once. The top ten clonotypes cover more than 0.75% of the sample. Input material: PBMCs. The source of these receptors is a girl aged 2 to 9 in good health and CMV-seropositive.

This rearrangement joins TRBV13 to TRBJ2-7; D is possibly TRBD2 (6 bases). From germline, CDR1 is PRHDT and CDR2 FYEKMQ (reference sequence). The CDR3 is 14 residues long. Trimming removed 5 bases at V and 6 bases at J, with 17 bases between. The CDR3 DNA reads TGTGCCAGCAGCGACAGATCGTTCGGGAGCGAGCAGTACTTC. It encodes CASSDRSFGSEQYF.

This sequence joins TRBV13 and TRBJ2-7; TRBD1 might be the D (8 bases). Germline assignment: CDR1 PRHDT and CDR2 FYEKMQ (reference sequence). This CDR3 has 14 amino acids. V lost 2 bases and J lost 5, with 13 bases in between. CDR3 nucleotide sequence: TGTGCCAGCAGCTTACGGACAGGGAGGGACGAGCAGTACTTC. It yields the protein CASSLRTGRDEQYF. The full variable domain, its missing parts supplied by reference TRBV13 and TRBJ2-7, is AAGVIQSPRHLIKEKRETATLKCYPIPRHDTVYWYQQGPGQDPQFLISFYEKMQSDKGSIPDRFSAQQFSDYHSELNMSSLELGDSALYFCASSLRTGRDEQYFGPGTRLTVT.

The rearrangement links TRBV6-6 to TRBJ2-2, with D unclear. Trimming left V 8 bases short and J 7 bases short, with 11 bases between. The CDR3 is 12 amino acids. Germline V gives CDR1 MNHNY, CDR2 SVGAGI (reference sequence). The DNA of the CDR3 is TGTGCCAGCGCCCCGAGGTACGGGGAGCTGTTTTTT. Residues: CASAPRYGELFF.